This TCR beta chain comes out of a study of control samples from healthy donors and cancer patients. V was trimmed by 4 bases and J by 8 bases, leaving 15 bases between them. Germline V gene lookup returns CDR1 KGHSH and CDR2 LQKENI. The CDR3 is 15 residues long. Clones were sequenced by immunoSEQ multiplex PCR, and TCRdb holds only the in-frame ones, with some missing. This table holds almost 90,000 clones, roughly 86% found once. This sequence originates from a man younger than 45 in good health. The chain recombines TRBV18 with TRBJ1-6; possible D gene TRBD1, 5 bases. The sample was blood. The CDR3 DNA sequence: TGTGCCAGCTCACTTTCAGGGATGGGGGATTCACCCCTCCACTTT. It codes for CASSLSGMGDSPLHF. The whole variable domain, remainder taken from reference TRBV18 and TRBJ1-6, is NAGVMQNPRHLVRRRGQEARLRCSPMKGHSHVYWYRQLPEEGLKFMVYLQKENIIDESGMPKERFSAEFPKEGPSILRIQQVVRGDSAAYFCASSLSGMGDSPLHFGNGTRLTVT.